The table lists the clone carrying this T cell receptor beta chain with a few counts. The CDR3 is made up of 16 amino acids. Trimming took off 2 bases at V and 0 bases at J, with 11 bases between the two ends. It was RNA transcripts that yielded the amplified TCR beta CDR3 regions. The TCR CDR3 was amplified in a first-round RT-PCR using the HTBI primer set. MiXCR was run by TCRdb on the multiplex PCR reads, yielding one entry per CDR3 protein. The top ten clones hold 73% of a sample with fewer than 400,000 distinct CDR3 sequences, about 25% of them seen once. These data are taken from a study of T cells in Graves' hyperthyroidism and ophthalmopathy. Hyperthyroidism patients were newly diagnosed, had disease duration under 2 months, and were aged 18 to 65 years. PBMCs were collected from a roughly 9.7 ml volume of fresh peripheral blood.

Sequences were obtained from blood. The sequence was obtained from a middle-aged man with Graves' hyperthyroidism. The gene calls are TRBV12-3 or TRBV12-4 and TRBJ1-3; D ambiguous. The CDR3 nucleotides are TGTGCCAGCAGTTTACGTGGACGGTTCTCTGGAAACACCATATATTTT. Its protein product is CASSLRGRFSGNTIYF.